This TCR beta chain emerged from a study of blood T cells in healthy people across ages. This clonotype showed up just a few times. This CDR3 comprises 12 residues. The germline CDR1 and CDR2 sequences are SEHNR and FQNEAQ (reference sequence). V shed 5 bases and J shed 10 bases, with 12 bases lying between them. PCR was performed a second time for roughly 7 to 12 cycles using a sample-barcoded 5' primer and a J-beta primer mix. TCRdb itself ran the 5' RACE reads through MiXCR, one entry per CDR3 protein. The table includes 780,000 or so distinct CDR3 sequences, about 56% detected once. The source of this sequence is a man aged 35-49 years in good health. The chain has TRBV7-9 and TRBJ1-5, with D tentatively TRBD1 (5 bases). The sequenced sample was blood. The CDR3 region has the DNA TGTGCCAGCAGCGCAGGGCTCAAACCCCAGCATTTT. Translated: CASSAGLKPQHF.